This TCR beta chain stems from a study of Tregs in tolerant kidney transplant recipients. The protocol was immunoSEQ multiplex PCR, while the TCRdb copy is restricted to in-frame clones and leaves out a portion. The sample lists about 73,000 clones; about 98% were seen once. Unstimulated Tregs (CD4+CD25+CD127-) and CD4+CD25- non-Tregs were sorted from PBMCs. The source material was CD4+ T cells from blood, sampled before the transplant. This clonotype was sampled from a human donor who received a combined kidney and bone marrow transplant.

CDR3 DNA: TGCGCCAGCAGCTTGGACAGGGGGCGGAACACTGAAGCTTTCTTT. Translation gives CASSLDRGRNTEAFF. J is TRBJ1-1 and V is TRBV5-1, with TRBD1 matching 9 bases. Germline CDR1 SGHRS, CDR2 YFSETQ. The CDR3 has 15 amino acids. With V trimmed by 0 bases and J by 1 base, 1 base remained unmatched.